A selection of T cell receptor beta chains follows, all from one sample in a study of OX40 agonist ivuxolimab in advanced cancers. Repertoires were generated with immunoSEQ multiplex PCR, while TCRdb's copy carries only in-frame clones and drops some. Counted here are about 64,000 clones, 75% to 95% occurring once; the ten biggest clones make up less than 0.55%. The source material was CD4+ or CD8+ T cells sorted from blood, sampled in a trial of the OX40 agonist ivuxolimab. The receptors here all came from an adult with an advanced solid tumor such as melanoma, head and neck, liver or kidney cancer. Both conserved end residues are part of each CDR3. The D gene is left open where the match is weak. Clone size appears in some rows only: once, few, many, or a class for an expanded clone.

clone size: .
V gene: TRBV19
D gene: .
J gene: TRBJ1-1
CDR3 protein: CASMQFMNTEAFF
CDR3 DNA: TGTGCCAGTATGCAGTTCATGAACACTGAAGCTTTCTTT

clone size: .
V gene: TRBV5-4
D gene: TRBD1
J gene: TRBJ1-1
CDR3 protein: CASSSRGTAEAFF
CDR3 DNA: TGTGCCAGCAGCTCAAGAGGGACAGCCGAAGCTTTCTTT

clone size: .
V gene: TRBV11-2
D gene: .
J gene: TRBJ2-5
CDR3 protein: CASQLSGGGWSGTQYF
CDR3 DNA: TGTGCCAGCCAACTTTCAGGGGGGGGTTGGAGTGGGACCCAGTACTTC

clone size: .
V gene: TRBV5-1
D gene: TRBD1
J gene: TRBJ2-1
CDR3 protein: CASSSPQGAGIF
CDR3 DNA: TGCGCCAGCAGCTCGCCCCAGGGGGCCGGAATCTTC

clone size: .
V gene: TRBV6-9
D gene: TRBD1
J gene: TRBJ1-4
CDR3 protein: CASSPTGGVGEKLFF
CDR3 DNA: TGTGCCAGCAGTCCCACAGGGGGAGTGGGGGAAAAACTGTTTTTT

clone size: .
V gene: TRBV7-9
D gene: TRBD1
J gene: TRBJ2-7
CDR3 protein: CASSLVGTGTYEQYF
CDR3 DNA: TGTGCCAGCAGCTTAGTAGGGACAGGGACCTACGAGCAGTACTTC

clone size: .
V gene: TRBV7-8
D gene: TRBD2
J gene: TRBJ2-1
CDR3 protein: CASSLGLAAFNEQFF
CDR3 DNA: TGTGCCAGCAGCTTAGGACTAGCTGCGTTCAATGAGCAGTTCTTC

clone size: .
V gene: TRBV6-1
D gene: TRBD2
J gene: TRBJ2-1
CDR3 protein: CASSEALSGRMNEQFF
CDR3 DNA: TGTGCCAGCAGTGAAGCGCTTAGCGGGAGAATGAATGAGCAGTTCTTC

clone size: .
V gene: TRBV11-2
D gene: .
J gene: TRBJ2-2
CDR3 protein: CASSLGISGNTGELFF
CDR3 DNA: TGTGCCAGCAGCTTAGGTATTAGCGGGAACACCGGGGAGCTGTTTTTT

clone size: .
V gene: TRBV2
D gene: .
J gene: TRBJ1-1
CDR3 protein: CASREGGPTTEAFF
CDR3 DNA: TGTGCCTCCCGTGAGGGGGGTCCTACCACTGAAGCTTTCTTT

clone size: .
V gene: TRBV4-2
D gene: .
J gene: TRBJ2-2
CDR3 protein: CASSQATATGELFF
CDR3 DNA: TGTGCCAGCAGCCAAGCTACTGCCACCGGGGAGCTGTTTTTT

clone size: once
V gene: TRBV7-2
D gene: .
J gene: TRBJ1-3
CDR3 protein: CASSLNNPTGSLGNTIYF
CDR3 DNA: TGTGCCAGCAGCTTAAACAACCCTACCGGGTCCCTAGGAAACACCATATATTTT

clone size: .
V gene: TRBV10-3
D gene: .
J gene: TRBJ2-3
CDR3 protein: CAISGGVGADTQYF
CDR3 DNA: TGTGCCATCAGTGGAGGTGTCGGTGCAGATACGCAGTATTTT

clone size: .
V gene: TRBV29-1
D gene: TRBD2
J gene: TRBJ2-7
CDR3 protein: CSVEDRRGGYEQYF
CDR3 DNA: TGCAGCGTTGAAGATCGGCGCGGGGGCTACGAGCAGTACTTC

clone size: .
V gene: TRBV5-1
D gene: TRBD1
J gene: TRBJ2-3
CDR3 protein: CASSLGQGPSTDTQYF
CDR3 DNA: TGCGCCAGCAGCCTCGGACAGGGACCTAGCACAGATACGCAGTATTTT

clone size: .
V gene: TRBV12-5
D gene: TRBD2
J gene: TRBJ2-3
CDR3 protein: CASGPRTSGSIPDTQYF
CDR3 DNA: TGTGCTAGTGGTCCCCGGACTAGCGGGAGCATCCCAGATACGCAGTATTTT

clone size: .
V gene: TRBV11-3
D gene: .
J gene: TRBJ1-5
CDR3 protein: CASSPQGSNQPQHF
CDR3 DNA: TGTGCCAGCAGCCCCCAGGGTTCTAATCAGCCCCAGCATTTT

clone size: .
V gene: TRBV28
D gene: TRBD2
J gene: TRBJ2-3
CDR3 protein: CASSSGGSGSTDTQYF
CDR3 DNA: TGTGCCAGCAGTTCTGGGGGTAGCGGGAGCACAGATACGCAGTATTTT

clone size: .
V gene: TRBV2
D gene: .
J gene: TRBJ1-1
CDR3 protein: CASSEQGNTEAFF
CDR3 DNA: TGTGCCAGCAGTGAACAGGGGAACACTGAAGCTTTCTTT

clone size: .
V gene: TRBV7-2
D gene: TRBD1
J gene: TRBJ2-7
CDR3 protein: CASSSWGQGPSEQYF
CDR3 DNA: TGTGCCAGCAGCTCTTGGGGACAGGGTCCCTCCGAGCAGTACTTC

clone size: .
V gene: TRBV30
D gene: TRBD2
J gene: TRBJ2-7
CDR3 protein: CAWRMLGLAGGRVGEQYF
CDR3 DNA: TGTGCCTGGAGAATGTTAGGACTAGCGGGAGGGCGGGTCGGCGAGCAGTACTTC

clone size: .
V gene: TRBV5-4
D gene: .
J gene: TRBJ1-1
CDR3 protein: CASSFVVGEAFF
CDR3 DNA: TGTGCCAGCAGCTTTGTTGTGGGTGAAGCTTTCTTT

clone size: .
V gene: TRBV5-1
D gene: .
J gene: TRBJ2-2
CDR3 protein: CASQTDFQVGWLFF
CDR3 DNA: TGCGCCTCCCAGACCGATTTTCAGGTTGGGTGGCTGTTTTTT

clone size: .
V gene: TRBV18
D gene: .
J gene: TRBJ2-7
CDR3 protein: CASSPPETYEQYF
CDR3 DNA: TGTGCCAGCTCACCACCGGAGACCTACGAGCAGTACTTC

clone size: .
V gene: TRBV7-2
D gene: TRBD1
J gene: TRBJ2-3
CDR3 protein: CASSIDRGRKDTQYF
CDR3 DNA: TGTGCCAGCAGCATAGACAGGGGGCGAAAGGATACGCAGTATTTT

clone size: .
V gene: TRBV15
D gene: .
J gene: TRBJ2-1
CDR3 protein: CATSRVVEVGNEQFF
CDR3 DNA: TGTGCCACCAGCAGAGTGGTGGAGGTCGGGAATGAGCAGTTCTTC

clone size: .
V gene: TRBV29-1
D gene: TRBD2
J gene: TRBJ2-1
CDR3 protein: CSVDRSGRVNNEQFF
CDR3 DNA: TGCAGCGTTGACCGTAGCGGGAGGGTCAACAATGAGCAGTTCTTC

clone size: few
V gene: TRBV7-9
D gene: .
J gene: TRBJ2-2
CDR3 protein: CASSFSGSSGELFF
CDR3 DNA: TGTGCCAGCAGCTTTTCAGGGTCCAGCGGGGAGCTGTTTTTT

clone size: .
V gene: TRBV7-9
D gene: .
J gene: TRBJ1-6
CDR3 protein: CASSIDSNNSPLHF
CDR3 DNA: TGTGCCAGCAGCATAGACAGTAATAATTCACCCCTCCACTTT

clone size: .
V gene: TRBV13
D gene: .
J gene: TRBJ1-4
CDR3 protein: CASSSRDGGEKLFF
CDR3 DNA: TGTGCCAGCAGCTCCCGGGACGGTGGTGAAAAACTGTTTTTT

clone size: once
V gene: TRBV5-1
D gene: TRBD1
J gene: TRBJ2-7
CDR3 protein: CASSPGQGLNEQYF
CDR3 DNA: TGCGCCAGCAGCCCGGGACAGGGGCTGAACGAGCAGTACTTC

clone size: .
V gene: TRBV27
D gene: TRBD1
J gene: TRBJ1-2
CDR3 protein: CASRRTGGSYGYTF
CDR3 DNA: TGTGCCAGCAGACGGACAGGGGGTAGCTATGGCTACACCTTC

clone size: .
V gene: TRBV19
D gene: .
J gene: TRBJ2-2
CDR3 protein: CASSIKGGNTGELFF
CDR3 DNA: TGTGCCAGTAGTATAAAGGGGGGCAACACCGGGGAGCTGTTTTTT

clone size: .
V gene: TRBV6-1
D gene: TRBD1
J gene: TRBJ1-2
CDR3 protein: CASRGFGQVIHGYTF
CDR3 DNA: TGTGCCAGCAGGGGTTTTGGACAGGTTATACATGGCTACACCTTC

clone size: .
V gene: TRBV29-1
D gene: TRBD1
J gene: TRBJ2-7
CDR3 protein: CSVGQGVPYEQYF
CDR3 DNA: TGCAGCGTTGGGCAGGGGGTTCCCTACGAGCAGTACTTC

clone size: .
V gene: TRBV19
D gene: TRBD1
J gene: TRBJ2-2
CDR3 protein: CASSTGQVNTGELFF
CDR3 DNA: TGTGCCAGTAGTACGGGACAGGTGAACACCGGGGAGCTGTTTTTT

clone size: .
V gene: TRBV4-1
D gene: .
J gene: TRBJ2-7
CDR3 protein: CASSSTPGGTYEQYF
CDR3 DNA: TGCGCCAGCAGCTCCACCCCCGGAGGAACCTACGAGCAGTACTTC

clone size: .
V gene: TRBV6-5
D gene: .
J gene: TRBJ2-4
CDR3 protein: CASRGSLAKNIQYF
CDR3 DNA: TGTGCCAGCAGGGGAAGCCTAGCCAAAAACATTCAGTACTTC